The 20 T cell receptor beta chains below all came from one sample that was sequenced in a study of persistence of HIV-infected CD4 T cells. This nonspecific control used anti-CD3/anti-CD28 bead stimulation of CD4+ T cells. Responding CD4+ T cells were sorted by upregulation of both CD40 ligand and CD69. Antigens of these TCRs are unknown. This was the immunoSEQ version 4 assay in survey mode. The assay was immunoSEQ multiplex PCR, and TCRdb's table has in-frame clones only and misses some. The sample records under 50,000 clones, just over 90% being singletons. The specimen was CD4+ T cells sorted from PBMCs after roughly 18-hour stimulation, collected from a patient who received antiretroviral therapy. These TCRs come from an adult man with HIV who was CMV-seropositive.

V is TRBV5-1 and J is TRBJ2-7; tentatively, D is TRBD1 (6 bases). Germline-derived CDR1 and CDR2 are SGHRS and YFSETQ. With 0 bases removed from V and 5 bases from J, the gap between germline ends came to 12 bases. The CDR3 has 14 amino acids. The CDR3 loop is CASSLGHRANEQYF. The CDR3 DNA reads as TGCGCCAGCAGCTTGGGCCACAGGGCCAACGAGCAGTACTTC.

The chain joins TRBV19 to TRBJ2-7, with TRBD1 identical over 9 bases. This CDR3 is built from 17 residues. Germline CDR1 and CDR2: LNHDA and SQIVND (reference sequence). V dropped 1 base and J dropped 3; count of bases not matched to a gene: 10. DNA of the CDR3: TGTGCCAGTAGTATAGCCCAGCGGACAGGGGCCTTCTACGAGCAGTACTTC. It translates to CASSIAQRTGAFYEQYF. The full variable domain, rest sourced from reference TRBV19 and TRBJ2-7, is DGGITQSPKYLFRKEGQNVTLSCEQNLNHDAMYWYRQDPGQGLRLIYYSQIVNDFQKGDIAEGYSVSREKKESFPLTVTSAQKNPTAFYLCASSIAQRTGAFYEQYFGPGTRLTVT.

This CDR3 reads CASFLGQVDNQPQHF. The CDR3 bases are TGTGCCAGCTTCTTGGGGCAGGTCGACAATCAGCCCCAGCATTTT. J is TRBJ1-5 and V is TRBV6-5, with D possibly matching TRBD1 (5 bases). Germline V gives CDR1 MNHEY, CDR2 SVGAGI. The CDR3 is 15 amino acids. The V gene lost 8 bases and the J gene lost 3 bases, with 17 bases spanning the gap.

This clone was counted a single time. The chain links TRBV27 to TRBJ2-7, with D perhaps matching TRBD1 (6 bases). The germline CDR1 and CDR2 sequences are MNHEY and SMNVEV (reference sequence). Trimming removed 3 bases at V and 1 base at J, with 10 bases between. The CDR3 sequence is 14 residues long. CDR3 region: CASSFRGQSYEQYF. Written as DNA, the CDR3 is TGTGCCAGCAGTTTCCGCGGACAGTCCTACGAGCAGTACTTC.

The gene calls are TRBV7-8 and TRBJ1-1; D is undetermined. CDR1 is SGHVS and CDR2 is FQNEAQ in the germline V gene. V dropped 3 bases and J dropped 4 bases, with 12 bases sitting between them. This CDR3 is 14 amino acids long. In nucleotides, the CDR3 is TGTGCCAGCAGCTTTTACGGGCTGGGCACTGAAGCTTTCTTT. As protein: CASSFYGLGTEAFF.

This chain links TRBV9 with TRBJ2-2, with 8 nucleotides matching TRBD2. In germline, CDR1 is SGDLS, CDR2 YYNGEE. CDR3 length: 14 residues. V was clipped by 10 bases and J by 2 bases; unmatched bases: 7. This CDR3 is CAGSGGANTGELFF. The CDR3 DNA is TGTGCCGGATCCGGGGGGGCCAACACCGGGGAGCTGTTTTTT.

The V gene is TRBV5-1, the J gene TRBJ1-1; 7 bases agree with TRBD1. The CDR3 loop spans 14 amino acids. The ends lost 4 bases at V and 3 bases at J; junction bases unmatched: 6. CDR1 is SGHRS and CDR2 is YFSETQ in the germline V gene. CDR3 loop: CASSHTTGYTEAFF. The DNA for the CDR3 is TGCGCCAGCAGCCATACGACAGGGTACACTGAAGCTTTCTTT.

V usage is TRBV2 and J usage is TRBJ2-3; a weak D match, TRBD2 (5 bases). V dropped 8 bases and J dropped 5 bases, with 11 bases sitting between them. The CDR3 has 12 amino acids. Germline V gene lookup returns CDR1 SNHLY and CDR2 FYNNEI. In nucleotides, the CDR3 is TGTGCCAGCCGGACTTCAGGAGATACGCAGTATTTT. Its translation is CASRTSGDTQYF. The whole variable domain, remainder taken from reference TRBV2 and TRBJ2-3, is EPEVTQTPSHQVTQMGQEVILRCVPISNHLYFYWYRQILGQKVEFLVSFYNNEISEKSEIFDDQFSVERPDGSNFTLKIRSTKLEDSAMYFCASRTSGDTQYFGPGTRLTVL.

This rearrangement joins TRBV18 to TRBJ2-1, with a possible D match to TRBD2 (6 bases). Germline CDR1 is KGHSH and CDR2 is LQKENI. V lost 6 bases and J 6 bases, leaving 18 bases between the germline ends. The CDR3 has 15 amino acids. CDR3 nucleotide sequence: TGTGCCAGCTCTACTAGCCGTCCAGGATCCAATGAGCAGTTCTTC. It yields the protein CASSTSRPGSNEQFF.

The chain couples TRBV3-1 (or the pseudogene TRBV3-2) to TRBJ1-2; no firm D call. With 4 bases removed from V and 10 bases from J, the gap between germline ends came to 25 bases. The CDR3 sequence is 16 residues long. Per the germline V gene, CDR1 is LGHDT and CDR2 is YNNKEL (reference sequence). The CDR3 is CASSPLGIAQRPFYTF. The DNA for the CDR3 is TGTGCCAGCAGCCCCCTTGGGATTGCTCAGAGGCCCTTCTACACCTTC.

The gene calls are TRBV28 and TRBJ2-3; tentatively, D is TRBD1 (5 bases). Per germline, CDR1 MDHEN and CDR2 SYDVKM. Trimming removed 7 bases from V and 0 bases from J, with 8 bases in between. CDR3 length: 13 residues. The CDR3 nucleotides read TGTGCCAGCATCGGACACAGCACAGATACGCAGTATTTT. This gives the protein CASIGHSTDTQYF.

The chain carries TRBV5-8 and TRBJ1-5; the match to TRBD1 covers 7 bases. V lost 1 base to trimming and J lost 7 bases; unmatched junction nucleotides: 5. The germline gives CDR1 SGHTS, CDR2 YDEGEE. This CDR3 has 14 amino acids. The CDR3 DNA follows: TGTGCCAGCAGCTTGTACAGGGGACGACAGCCCCAGCATTTT. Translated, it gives CASSLYRGRQPQHF. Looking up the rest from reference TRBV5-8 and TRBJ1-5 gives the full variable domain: EAGVTQSPTHLIKTRGQQATLRCSPISGHTSVYWYQQALGLGLQFLLWYDEGEERNRGNFPPRFSGRQFPNYSSELNVNALELEDSALYLCASSLYRGRQPQHFGDGTRLSIL.

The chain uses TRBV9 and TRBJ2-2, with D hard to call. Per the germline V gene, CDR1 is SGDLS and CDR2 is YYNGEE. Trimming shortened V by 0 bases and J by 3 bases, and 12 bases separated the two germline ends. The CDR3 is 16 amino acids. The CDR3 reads CASSVASLRDTGELFF. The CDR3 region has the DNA TGTGCCAGCAGCGTAGCGTCTCTACGCGACACCGGGGAGCTGTTTTTT.

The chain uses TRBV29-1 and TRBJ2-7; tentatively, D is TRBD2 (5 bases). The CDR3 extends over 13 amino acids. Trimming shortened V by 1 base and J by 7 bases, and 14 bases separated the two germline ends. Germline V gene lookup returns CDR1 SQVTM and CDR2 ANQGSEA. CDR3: CSVEVGGTGEQYF. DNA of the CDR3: TGCAGCGTTGAAGTGGGCGGAACGGGGGAGCAGTACTTC.

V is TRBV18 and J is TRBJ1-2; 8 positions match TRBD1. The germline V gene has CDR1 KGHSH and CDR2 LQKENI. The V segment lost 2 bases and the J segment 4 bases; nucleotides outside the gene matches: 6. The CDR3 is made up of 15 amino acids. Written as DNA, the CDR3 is TGTGCCAGCTCACCAGGGACAGGACATCGCTATGGCTACACCTTC. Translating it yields CASSPGTGHRYGYTF.

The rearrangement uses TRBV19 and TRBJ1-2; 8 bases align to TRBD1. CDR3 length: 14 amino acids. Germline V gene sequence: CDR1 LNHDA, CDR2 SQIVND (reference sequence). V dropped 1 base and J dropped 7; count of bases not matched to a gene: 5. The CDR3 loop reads CASSIVAGGVGYTF. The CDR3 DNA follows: TGTGCCAGTAGTATAGTCGCAGGGGGCGTTGGCTACACCTTC.

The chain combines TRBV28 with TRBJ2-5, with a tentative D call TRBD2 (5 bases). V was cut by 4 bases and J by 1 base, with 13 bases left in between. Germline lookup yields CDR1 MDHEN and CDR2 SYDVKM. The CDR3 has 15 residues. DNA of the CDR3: TGTGCCAGCAGTTCCCCCAGGACTCCCCAAGAGACCCAGTACTTC. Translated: CASSSPRTPQETQYF.

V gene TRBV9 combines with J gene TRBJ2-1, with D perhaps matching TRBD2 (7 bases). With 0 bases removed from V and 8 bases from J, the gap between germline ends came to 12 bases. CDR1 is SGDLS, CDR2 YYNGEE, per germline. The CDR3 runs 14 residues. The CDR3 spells CASSVAWEGDEQFF. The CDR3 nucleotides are TGTGCCAGCAGCGTAGCTTGGGAGGGGGATGAGCAGTTCTTC.

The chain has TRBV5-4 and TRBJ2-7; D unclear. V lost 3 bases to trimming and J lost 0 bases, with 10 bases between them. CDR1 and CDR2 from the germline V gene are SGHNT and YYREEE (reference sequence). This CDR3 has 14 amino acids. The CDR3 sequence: CASSSLDRSYEQYF. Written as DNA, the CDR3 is TGTGCCAGCAGCTCTTTGGACCGCTCCTACGAGCAGTACTTC.

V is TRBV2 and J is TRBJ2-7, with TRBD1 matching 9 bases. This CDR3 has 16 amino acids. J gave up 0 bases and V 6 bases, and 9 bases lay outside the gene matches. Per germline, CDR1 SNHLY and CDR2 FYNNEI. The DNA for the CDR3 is TGTGCCAGCAGGAGGACAGGGGTGCGCAGCTCCTACGAGCAGTACTTC. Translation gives CASRRTGVRSSYEQYF. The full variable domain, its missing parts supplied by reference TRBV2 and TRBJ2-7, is EPEVTQTPSHQVTQMGQEVILRCVPISNHLYFYWYRQILGQKVEFLVSFYNNEISEKSEIFDDQFSVERPDGSNFTLKIRSTKLEDSAMYFCASRRTGVRSSYEQYFGPGTRLTVT.